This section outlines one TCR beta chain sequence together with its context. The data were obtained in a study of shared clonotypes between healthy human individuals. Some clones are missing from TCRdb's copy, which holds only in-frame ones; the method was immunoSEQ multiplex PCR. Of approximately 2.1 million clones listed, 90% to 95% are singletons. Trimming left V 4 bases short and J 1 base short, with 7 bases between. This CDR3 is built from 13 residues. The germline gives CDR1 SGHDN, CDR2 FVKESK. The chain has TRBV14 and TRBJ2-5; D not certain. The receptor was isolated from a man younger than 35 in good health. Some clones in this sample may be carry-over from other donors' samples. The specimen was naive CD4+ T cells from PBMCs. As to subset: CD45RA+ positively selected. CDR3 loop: CASSRPSQETQYF. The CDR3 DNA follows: TGTGCCAGCAGCCGACCGTCCCAAGAGACCCAGTACTTC.